One T cell receptor beta chain is described in this entry. Its antigen is unidentified. The data belong to a study of blood T cells in healthy people across ages. A second PCR of roughly 7 to 11 cycles used a sample-barcoded 5' primer and a J-beta primer mix. Every single cDNA molecule received a tag from a template-switch adaptor with 12 random nucleotides. Each CDR3 protein gets one entry after TCRdb re-called the 5' RACE reads with MiXCR. The repertoire holds 800,000 to 950,000 distinct CDR3 sequences, with 25% to 35% as singletons. Whole-study results and caveats: While age rose, TCR beta diversity per million T cells dropped in a roughly linear way. It was the long-lived donors that had more naive CD4+ cells and higher diversity than aged donors.

This CDR3 is built from 13 residues. V shed 6 bases and J shed 6 bases, with 12 bases lying between them. The germline V gene encodes CDR1 LNHDA and CDR2 SQIVND (reference sequence). The same data also contributed to another study, on T cells of mothers and their children.

Sample: blood. The rearrangement joins TRBV19 to TRBJ2-1; D remains ambiguous. This clonotype was sampled from a woman aged 35 to 49 in good health. CDR3 nucleotides: TGTGCCAGTAGCTGGGGTGCGCGCAATGAGCAGTTCTTC. It specifies CASSWGARNEQFF.